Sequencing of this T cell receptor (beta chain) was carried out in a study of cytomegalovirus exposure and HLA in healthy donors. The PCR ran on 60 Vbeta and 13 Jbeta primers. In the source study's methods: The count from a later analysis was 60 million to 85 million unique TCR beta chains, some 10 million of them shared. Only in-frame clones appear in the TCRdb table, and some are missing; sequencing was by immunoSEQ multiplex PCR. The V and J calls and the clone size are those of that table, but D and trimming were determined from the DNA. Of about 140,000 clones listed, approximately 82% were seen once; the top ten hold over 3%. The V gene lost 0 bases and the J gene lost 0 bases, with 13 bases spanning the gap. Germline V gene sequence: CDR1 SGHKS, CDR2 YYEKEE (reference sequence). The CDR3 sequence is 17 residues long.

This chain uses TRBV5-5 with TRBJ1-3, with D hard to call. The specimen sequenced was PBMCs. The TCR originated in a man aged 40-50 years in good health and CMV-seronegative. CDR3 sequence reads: CASSLVDTSYSGNTIYF. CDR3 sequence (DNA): TGTGCCAGCAGCTTGGTTGACACCTCCTACTCTGGAAACACCATATATTTT.